One T cell receptor beta chain is described in this entry. Its target is not known. This entry comes from a study of shared clonotypes between healthy human individuals. About the research overall: Per-donor plates numbered three CD4 naive, three CD4 memory, two CD8 naive and one CD8 memory. Points from the study as a whole: It was anticipated that sequencing depth would influence how many clonotypes donors shared. Clonotypes shared by all four sorted-subset donors had higher generation probabilities than non-shared clonotypes.

In germline, CDR1 is SGHTA, CDR2 FQGNSA. The V segment lost 5 bases and the J segment 5 bases; nucleotides outside the gene matches: 4. The CDR3 is made up of 14 amino acids. Authors' methods: ImmunoSEQ gave junction-only sequences without quality scores, so filtering differed. Assay used: immunoSEQ multiplex PCR; TCRdb lists only in-frame clones, some missing. The V and J calls and clone size come from that table; D and trimming were worked out from the DNA. Among approximately 1,500,000 clones listed, 95% to 99% were seen once. The receptor's source is a man aged 30 to 45 in good health. This rearrangement joins TRBV7-2 to TRBJ2-2; TRBD1 matches at 8 bases. The specimen was naive CD4+ T cells sorted from blood. Subset described: CD45RA+ positively selected. The DNA of the CDR3 is TGTGCCAGCAGCCCCAGGGGGCGGACCGGGGAGCTGTTTTTT. This encodes CASSPRGRTGELFF.